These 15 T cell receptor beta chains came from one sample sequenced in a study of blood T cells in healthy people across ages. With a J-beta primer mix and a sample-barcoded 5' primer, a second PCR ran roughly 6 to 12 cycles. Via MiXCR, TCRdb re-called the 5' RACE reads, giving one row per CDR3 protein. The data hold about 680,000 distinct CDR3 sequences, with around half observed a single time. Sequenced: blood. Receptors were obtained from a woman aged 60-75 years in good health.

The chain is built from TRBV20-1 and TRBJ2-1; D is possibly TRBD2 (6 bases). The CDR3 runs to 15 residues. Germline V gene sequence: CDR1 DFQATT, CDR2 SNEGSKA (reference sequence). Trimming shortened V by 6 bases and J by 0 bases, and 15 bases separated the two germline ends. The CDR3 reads CSALSGQNSYNEQFF. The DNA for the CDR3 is TGCAGTGCCCTTAGCGGCCAAAACTCCTACAATGAGCAGTTCTTC.

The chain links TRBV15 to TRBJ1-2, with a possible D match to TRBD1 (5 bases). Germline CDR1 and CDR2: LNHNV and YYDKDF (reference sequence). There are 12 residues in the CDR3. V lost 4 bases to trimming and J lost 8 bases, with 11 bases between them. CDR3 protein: CATSTLGQGYTF. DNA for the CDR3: TGTGCCACCAGCACCCTCGGACAAGGCTACACCTTC.

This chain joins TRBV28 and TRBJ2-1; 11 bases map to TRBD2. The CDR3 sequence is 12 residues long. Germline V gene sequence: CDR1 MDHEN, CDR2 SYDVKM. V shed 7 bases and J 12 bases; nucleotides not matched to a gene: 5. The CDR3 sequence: CASTTSGRTQFF. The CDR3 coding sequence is TGTGCCAGCACCACTAGCGGGAGAACGCAGTTCTTC.

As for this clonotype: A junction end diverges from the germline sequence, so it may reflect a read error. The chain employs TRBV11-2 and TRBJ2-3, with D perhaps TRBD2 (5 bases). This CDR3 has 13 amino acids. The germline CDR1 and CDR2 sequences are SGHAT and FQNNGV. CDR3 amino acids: CAGSSKAADTQYF. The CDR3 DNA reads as TGTGCCGGCAGCTCAAAAGCGGCAGATACGCAGTATTTT.

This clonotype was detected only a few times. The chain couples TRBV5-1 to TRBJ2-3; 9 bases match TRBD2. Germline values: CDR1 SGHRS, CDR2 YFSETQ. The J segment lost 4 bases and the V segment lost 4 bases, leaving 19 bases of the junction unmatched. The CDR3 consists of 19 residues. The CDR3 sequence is CASSGIPLGAGGTADTQYF. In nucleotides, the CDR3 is TGCGCCAGCAGCGGCATACCCCTCGGAGCGGGAGGCACGGCAGATACGCAGTATTTT.

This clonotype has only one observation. CDR3 DNA: TGTGCCAGCACTCCCGTGGTTAGCGGGCGAACCACAGATACGCAGTATTTT. It is translated as CASTPVVSGRTTDTQYF. J is TRBJ2-3 and V is TRBV6-1, with 7 positions matching TRBD2. The CDR3 length is 17 residues. V lost 7 bases to trimming and J lost 2 bases; unmatched junction nucleotides: 15. Germline V gene data show CDR1 as MNHNS and CDR2 as SASEGT.

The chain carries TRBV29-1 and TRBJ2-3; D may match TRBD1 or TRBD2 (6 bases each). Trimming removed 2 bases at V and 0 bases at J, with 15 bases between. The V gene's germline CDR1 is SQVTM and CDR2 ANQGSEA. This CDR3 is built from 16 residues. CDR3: CSVEMGGRVSTDTQYF. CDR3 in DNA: TGCAGCGTTGAAATGGGGGGCAGGGTTAGCACAGATACGCAGTATTTT.

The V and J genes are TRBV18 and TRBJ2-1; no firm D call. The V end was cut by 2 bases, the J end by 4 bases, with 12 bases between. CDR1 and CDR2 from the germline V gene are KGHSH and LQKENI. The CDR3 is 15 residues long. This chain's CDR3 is CASSPSSGLYNEQFF. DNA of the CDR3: TGTGCCAGCTCACCAAGTTCCGGGTTATACAATGAGCAGTTCTTC.

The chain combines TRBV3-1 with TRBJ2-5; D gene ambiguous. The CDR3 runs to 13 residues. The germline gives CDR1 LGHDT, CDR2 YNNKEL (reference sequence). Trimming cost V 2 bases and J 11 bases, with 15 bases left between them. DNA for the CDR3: TGTGCCAGCAGCCAATTCCTACTCAATGAGCAGTACTTC. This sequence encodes CASSQFLLNEQYF.

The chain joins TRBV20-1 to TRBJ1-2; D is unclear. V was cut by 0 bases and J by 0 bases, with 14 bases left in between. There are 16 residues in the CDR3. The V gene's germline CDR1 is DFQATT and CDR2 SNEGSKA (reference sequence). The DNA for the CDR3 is TGCAGTGCTAGAGAAGGTCAAGCGAGGTCTAACTATGGCTACACCTTC. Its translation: CSAREGQARSNYGYTF.

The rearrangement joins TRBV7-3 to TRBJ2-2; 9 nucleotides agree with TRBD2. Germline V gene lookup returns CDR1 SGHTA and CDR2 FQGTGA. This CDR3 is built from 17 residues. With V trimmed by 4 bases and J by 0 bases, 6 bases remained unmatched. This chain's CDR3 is CASSSLAGATNTGELFF. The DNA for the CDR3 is TGTGCCAGCAGCTCCTTAGCGGGAGCCACGAACACCGGGGAGCTGTTTTTT.

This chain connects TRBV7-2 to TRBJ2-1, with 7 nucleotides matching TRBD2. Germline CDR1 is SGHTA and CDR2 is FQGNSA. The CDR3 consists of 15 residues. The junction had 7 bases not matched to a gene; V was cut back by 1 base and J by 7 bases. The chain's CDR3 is CASSLEVGGWNEQFF. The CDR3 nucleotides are TGTGCCAGCAGCTTAGAAGTGGGAGGGTGGAATGAGCAGTTCTTC.

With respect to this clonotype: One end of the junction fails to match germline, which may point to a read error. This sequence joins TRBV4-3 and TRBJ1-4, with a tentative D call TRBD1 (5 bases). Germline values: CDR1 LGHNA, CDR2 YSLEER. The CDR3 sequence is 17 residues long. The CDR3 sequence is CASSQKLPTVVNGKLFF. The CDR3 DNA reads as TGCGCCAGCAGCCAAAAGCTTCCGACAGTAGTAAATGGAAAACTGTTTTTT.

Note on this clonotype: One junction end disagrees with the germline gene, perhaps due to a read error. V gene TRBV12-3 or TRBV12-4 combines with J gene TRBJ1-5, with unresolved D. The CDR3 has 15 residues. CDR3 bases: TGTGCCAGCAGTTTCTGGCTCGCTAGCGATCAGCCCCAGCATTTT. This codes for CASSFWLASDQPQHF.

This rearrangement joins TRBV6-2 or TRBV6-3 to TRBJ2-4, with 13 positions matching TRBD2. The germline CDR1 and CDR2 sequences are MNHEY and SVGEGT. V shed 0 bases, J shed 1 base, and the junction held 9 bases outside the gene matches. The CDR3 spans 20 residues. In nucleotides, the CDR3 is TGTGCCAGCAGTTACTCGCCGGGACTAGCGGGGAGTGTGGCCAAAAACATTCAGTACTTC. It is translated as CASSYSPGLAGSVAKNIQYF.